Described below is a single T cell receptor (beta chain) sequence and its context. Its antigen is currently unknown. This sample is part of a study of T cell repertoires in cytomegalovirus infection. The study, taken as a whole, reports: The cumulative frequency of public TCR beta families distinguished individuals who carried CMV together with the relevant HLA. In two of eight donors, the top clonotype was HLA-C-restricted CMV-specific.

The CDR3 has 14 residues. Losses at the gene ends were 9 bases for V and 9 bases for J; bases not matched to a gene: 7. The V gene's germline CDR1 is ENHRY and CDR2 SYGVKD. Using its own MiXCR run on the reads, TCRdb lists one record per CDR3 protein. The table includes around 770,000 distinct CDR3 sequences, 29% detected once. The sequenced sample was cultured CD8+ T cells from PBMCs, obtained from culture after CMV antigen stimulation. This clonotype originated in a human donor in good health (CMV status not recorded). Some clones in this sample may be carry-over from other donors' samples. V gene TRBV10-3 combines with J gene TRBJ2-1; 14 bases are a match to TRBD2. CDR3: CAMGTSGRYGEQFF. The CDR3 region has the DNA TGTGCCATGGGGACTAGCGGGAGATACGGTGAGCAGTTCTTC.